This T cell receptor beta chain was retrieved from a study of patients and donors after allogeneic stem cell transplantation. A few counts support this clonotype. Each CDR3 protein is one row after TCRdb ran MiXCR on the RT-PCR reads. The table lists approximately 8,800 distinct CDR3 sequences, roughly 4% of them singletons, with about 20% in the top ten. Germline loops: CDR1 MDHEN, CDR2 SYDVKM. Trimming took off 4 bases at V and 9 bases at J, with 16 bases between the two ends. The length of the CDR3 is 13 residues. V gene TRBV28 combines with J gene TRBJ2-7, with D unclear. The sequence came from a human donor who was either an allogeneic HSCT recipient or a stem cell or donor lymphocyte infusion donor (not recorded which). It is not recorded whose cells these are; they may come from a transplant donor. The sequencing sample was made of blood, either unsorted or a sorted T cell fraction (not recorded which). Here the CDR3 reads CASSSWTGLVQYF. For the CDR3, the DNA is TGTGCCAGCAGTTCCTGGACCGGGCTTGTGCAGTACTTC.